This entry concerns a single T cell receptor beta chain. The data were obtained in a study of blood T cell repertoires in COVID-19. Assay: immunoSEQ multiplex PCR; the TCRdb copy retains only in-frame clones and omits some. The sample consists of about 400,000 clones, nearly 90% of them appearing once. The sequencing sample was made of PBMCs or T cells enriched from blood (not recorded which). The clonotype was recovered from a woman aged 25 to 39 who had recovered from COVID-19.

This CDR3 is CAISEVRRMNTEAFF. CDR3 DNA: TGTGCCATCAGTGAAGTACGGCGGATGAACACTGAAGCTTTCTTT. This rearrangement joins TRBV10-3 to TRBJ1-1; D remains ambiguous. CDR1 ENHRY and CDR2 SYGVKD come from the germline V gene. CDR3 length: 15 residues. The V and J ends lost 3 bases and 0 bases respectively, with 11 bases between them.